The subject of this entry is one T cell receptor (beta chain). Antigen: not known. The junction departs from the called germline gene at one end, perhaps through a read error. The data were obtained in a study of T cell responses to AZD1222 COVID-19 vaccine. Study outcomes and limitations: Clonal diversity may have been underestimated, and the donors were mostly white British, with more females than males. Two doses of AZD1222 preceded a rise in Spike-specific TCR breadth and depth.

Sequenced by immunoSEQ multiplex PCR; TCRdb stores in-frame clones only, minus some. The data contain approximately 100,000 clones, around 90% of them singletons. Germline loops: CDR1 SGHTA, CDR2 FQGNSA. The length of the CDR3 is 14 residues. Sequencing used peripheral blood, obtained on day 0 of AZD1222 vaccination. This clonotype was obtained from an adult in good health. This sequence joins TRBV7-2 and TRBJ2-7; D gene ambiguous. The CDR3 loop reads CASSLGPESLALDF. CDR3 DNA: TGTGCCAGCAGCTTAGGGCCGGAGTCCCTCGCCTTGGACTTC. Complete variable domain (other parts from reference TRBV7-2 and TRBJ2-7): GAGVSQSPSNKVTEKGKDVELRCDPISGHTALYWYRQSLGQGLEFLIYFQGNSAPDKSGLPSDRFSAERTGGSVSTLTIQRTQQEDSAVYLCASSLGPESLALDFGPGTRLTVT.